This T cell receptor (beta chain) was found in a study of post-analysis software for immune sequencing data (dated by TCRdb to 2015 to 2017). With respect to the entire study: The recorded disease courses included relapsing-remitting, secondary progressive and progressive-relapsing multiple sclerosis, and some patients had no subtype annotation. The multiple sclerosis patient repertoires were compared with roughly twelve previously published healthy control repertoires from donors aged about 6 to 26 years. A subset of samples was prepared in parallel using single-end sample barcoding, then pooled and co-amplified after Illumina adapter ligation.

About this clonotype itself: The clone's antigen remains unknown. Base qualities are missing; no much larger clone stands one base away.

The investigation overall reported the following: The multiple sclerosis patient group was slightly younger than the control group. Multiple sclerosis patients had significantly lower normalized Chao1 diversity than controls, a result that suggests substantial peripheral T-cell clonal expansion. Direct clustering with F measure revealed strong co-clustering of samples prepared in the same batch, which led to a batch-effect correction. Significantly higher frequencies in patients than in controls were found for roughly 5 TRBV segments, including TRBV5-6, TRBV5-1 and TRBV20-1.

The receptor library was made with PCR. TCRdb records Illumina HiSeq 2500 as the sequencer. Unique molecular identifiers were incorporated into TCR beta cDNA libraries to reduce PCR and sequencing biases. Some 500,000 cDNA molecules were obtained per 1 to 10 million input T cells, so each molecule approximated one T cell. The same protocol used for the earlier healthy control dataset was applied to prepare and sequence the patient libraries. Samples belonging to the same batch were prepared together, multiplexed and sequenced on a shared HiSeq lane. In the source study's methods: Raw barcoded reads were processed with MIGEC, discarding single-read molecular identifier groups before consensus assembly and CDR3 extraction. Clonotype tables were post-analysed with VDJtools, normalizing diversity by down-sampling all datasets to the smallest sample size. In repertoire overlap clustering, CDR3 amino acid sequences, but not nucleotide sequences, were matched to correct batch-related cross-sample contamination. Using fastp at Q25 and MiXCR, TCRdb reprocessed the public reads and kept productive beta chains. Under each unique CDR3 protein, matching rows form one entry showing the most common genes and DNA. These V and J calls originate from TCRdb's pipeline instead of the authors' own analysis. This sample has about 680,000 distinct CDR3 sequences in its table, and around 64% of those were observed once. About 11% of the sample belongs to the ten largest clones.

V is trimmed back by 3 bases and J by 2 bases, and the junction contains 9 bases that no gene match accounts for. Counted from cysteine to phenylalanine, this CDR3 has 15 amino acids. This entry keeps only the CDR3 DNA: 45 bases, framed from base 1. The germline V gene (reference sequence) sets CDR1 to DFQATT and CDR2 to SNEGSKA. To demonstrate the VDJtools post-analysis software, the study profiled TCR beta repertoires from the peripheral blood of about 13 young patients with multiple sclerosis. Multiple sclerosis patients were children and adolescents aged roughly 6 to 16 years. Sequences were obtained from blood. This receptor was taken from a girl aged 2-10 years with multiple sclerosis. The V and J genes are TRBV20-1 and TRBJ2-7; TRBD1 matches 8 bases in the middle. DNA sequence: TGCAGTGCTAGGCCTGTGGACAGGGTCCCCTACGAGCAGTACTTC. This encodes CSARPVDRVPYEQYF.